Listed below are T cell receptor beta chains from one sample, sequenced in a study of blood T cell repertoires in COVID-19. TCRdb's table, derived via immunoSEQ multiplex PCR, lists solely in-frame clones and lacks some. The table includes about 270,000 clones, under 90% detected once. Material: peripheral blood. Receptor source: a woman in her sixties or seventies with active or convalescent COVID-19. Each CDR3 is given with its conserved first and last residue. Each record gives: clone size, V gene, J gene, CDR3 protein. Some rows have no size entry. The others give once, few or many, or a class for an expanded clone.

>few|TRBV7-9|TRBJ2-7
CASSLAASYEQYF
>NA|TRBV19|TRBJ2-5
CASSIDITSGAQETQYF
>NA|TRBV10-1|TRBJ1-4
CASIQGTANEKLFF
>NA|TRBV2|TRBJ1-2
CASPELRGRLGYTF
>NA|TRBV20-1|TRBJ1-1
CSPIRGTEAFF
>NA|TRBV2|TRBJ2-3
CASSADRGSTDTQYF
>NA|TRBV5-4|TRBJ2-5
CASSSGQGGQETQYF
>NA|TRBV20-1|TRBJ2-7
CSAGTSPEQYF
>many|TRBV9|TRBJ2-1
CASSVIGGTGTNEQFF
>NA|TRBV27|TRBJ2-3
CASSLNGISTDTQYF
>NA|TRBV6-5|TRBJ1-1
CASSRLMNTEAFF
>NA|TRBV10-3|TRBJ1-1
CAISQAGTEAFF
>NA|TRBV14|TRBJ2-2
CASSLRGDSSNTGELFF
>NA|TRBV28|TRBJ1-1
CASTPQTYTEAFF
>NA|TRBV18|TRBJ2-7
CASSPDRSYEQYF
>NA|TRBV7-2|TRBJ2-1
CASSWPTSGGSSYNEQFF